Presented here are 3 T cell receptor beta chains from one specimen sequenced in a study of T cell responses to AZD1222 COVID-19 vaccine. Assay used: immunoSEQ multiplex PCR; TCRdb lists only in-frame clones, some missing. The sample holds around 180,000 clones, 94% seen once. Source: peripheral blood, taken 28 days after the second AZD1222 dose. The receptors come from an adult who received the AZD1222 COVID-19 vaccine.

This chain uses TRBV6-5 with TRBJ2-3; 8 bases fit TRBD2. V was clipped by 7 bases and J by 9 bases; unmatched bases: 15. The CDR3 totals 15 residues. Germline V gene lookup returns CDR1 MNHEY and CDR2 SVGAGI. CDR3 bases: TGTGCCAGCAAATGGACTAGCCGGACACAGACCACGCAGTATTTT. Its protein product is CASKWTSRTQTTQYF.

As DNA, the CDR3 is TGCGCCAGCAGCCGGGGGCAGGGAAACACCGGGGAGCTGTTTTTT. It is translated as CASSRGQGNTGELFF. The rearrangement links TRBV4-3 to TRBJ2-2, with D tentatively TRBD1 (6 bases). The V gene's germline CDR1 is LGHNA and CDR2 YSLEER. The CDR3 spans 15 residues. The ends were cut back, 4 bases at V and 2 bases at J, with 11 bases in the middle.

The gene calls are TRBV6-5 and TRBJ1-1, with unresolved D. Germline V CDR1 and CDR2: MNHEY, SVGAGI. This CDR3 is built from 12 residues. V lost 7 bases and J lost 10, with 16 bases in between. The CDR3 bases are TGTGCCAGCACCGTGCCGCCTCGGCTAGCTTTCTTT. Translation: CASTVPPRLAFF.